This T cell receptor (beta chain) was found in a study of vaccination and CD4 T cells after COVID-19. Study-level findings and limits: The authors identified 304 of 307 vaccine-specific clones in convalescent patients as spike mono-reactive.

As regards this clonotype: Its antigen is unknown.

The study sequenced cultured CD4+ T cell DNA using the Oncomine TCR Beta short-read assay. A single record per CDR3 protein comes from TCRdb applying MiXCR to the PCR reads. The sample has around 20,000 distinct CDR3 sequences; roughly 50% are singletons. Sample treatment: roughly ten-day PBMC culture with coronavirus spike peptide pools or control peptides (ViraFEST assay). The germline CDR1 and CDR2 sequences are WNHNN and SYGVQD (reference sequence). The junction had 4 bases not matched to a gene; V was cut back by 5 bases and J by 2 bases. The CDR3 length is 15 residues. This TCR was recovered from a human donor who had recovered from COVID-19. J is TRBJ1-3 and V is TRBV10-1; 9 bases are shared with TRBD1. Sequenced sample: CD4+ T cells from blood, cultured in vitro. CDR3 sequence: CASSTDRGAGNTIYF. The CDR3 DNA reads as TGCGCCAGCAGTACGGACAGGGGAGCTGGAAACACCATATATTTT.